A selection of T cell receptor beta chains follows, all from one sample in a study of T-cell memory formation after mild COVID-19. TCRdb itself ran the 5' RACE reads through MiXCR, one entry per CDR3 protein. Seen here are roughly 380,000 distinct CDR3 sequences, approximately 29% observed once, and the top ten hold roughly 13%. The material sequenced was PBMCs or a T cell subset sorted from them (not recorded which). The source is an adult woman who had mild COVID-19 (a few samples of this study predate the infection). Cell type and time point are not known. Both conserved end residues are part of each CDR3. Fields, in order: V gene, D gene, clone size, CDR3 length, J gene, CDR3 DNA, CDR3 protein. D genes are given only for firm matches. Clone size is given for some rows only: seen once, a few or many times, or a class if the clone is expanded.

>TRBV29-1|.|few|11|TRBJ1-1
TGCAGCGTTGAAGTCGGCACAGAAGCTTTCTTT
CSVEVGTEAFF
>TRBV29-1|.|.|13|TRBJ1-1
TGCAGCGTTGCGGCCCAACAGAAGACTGAAGCTTTCTTT
CSVAAQQKTEAFF
>TRBV29-1|TRBD1|few|13|TRBJ2-7
TGCAGCGTTGAAGGGACAGGGGGCTACGAGCAGTACTTC
CSVEGTGGYEQYF
>TRBV7-3|.|.|15|TRBJ1-1
TGTGCCAGCAGCTTAACACGGGCCCCGAACACTGAAGCTTTCTTT
CASSLTRAPNTEAFF
>TRBV10-2|.|few|14|TRBJ1-1
TGCGCCAGCAGCGCTTTTAAGATGAACACTGAAGCTTTCTTT
CASSAFKMNTEAFF
>TRBV9|.|few|14|TRBJ2-5
TGTGCCAGCAGCGTAGGACAGAGCCAAGAGACCCAGTACTTC
CASSVGQSQETQYF
>TRBV29-1|TRBD2|.|16|TRBJ2-1
TGCAGCGTTGAAGAGGAGGGGAGCGGGAGTCGCAATGAGCAGTTCTTC
CSVEEEGSGSRNEQFF
>TRBV7-9|.|.|13|TRBJ2-1
TGTGCCAGCAGCAAAGGGGTGGGGAATGAGCAGTTCTTC
CASSKGVGNEQFF
>TRBV12-3/TRBV12-4|.|.|14|TRBJ1-2
TGTGCCAGCAGATTCGACGGAGCCCCCTATGGCTACACCTTC
CASRFDGAPYGYTF
>TRBV12-3/TRBV12-4|.|.|15|TRBJ1-4
TGTGCCAGCAGTCCGCAGACACCCAGTAACTCTCGACTGTTTTTT
CASSPQTPSNSRLFF
>TRBV23-1|.|.|11|TRBJ2-1
TGCGCCAGCCGTGGGACCGATGAGCAGTTCTTC
CASRGTDEQFF
>TRBV13|.|few|13|TRBJ2-3
TGTGCCAGCAGCTCCCGTAGTGAGAATACGCAGTATTTT
CASSSRSENTQYF
>TRBV19|.|.|15|TRBJ2-5
TGTGCCAGTAGTATGAGGAGGCTAGAAGGAGAGACCCAGTACTTC
CASSMRRLEGETQYF
>TRBV12-3/TRBV12-4|TRBD2|.|15|TRBJ2-1
TGTGCCAGCAGCCGAGCGGGGGGGGAGGGCAATGAGCAGTTCTTC
CASSRAGGEGNEQFF
>TRBV5-1|.|few|15|TRBJ2-5
TGCGCCAGCAGCACCGGGACGATAAACTCAGAGACCCAGTACTTC
CASSTGTINSETQYF
>TRBV7-9|.|.|13|TRBJ2-7
TGTGCCAGCAGCTTACCCAGCGACTACGAGCAGTACTTC
CASSLPSDYEQYF
>TRBV12-3/TRBV12-4|TRBD1|.|17|TRBJ1-2
TGTGCCAGCAGTTCGTCGTACGGGGACAGCTCTAACTATGGCTACACCTTC
CASSSSYGDSSNYGYTF
>TRBV5-6|.|few|14|TRBJ1-6
TGTGCCAGCAGCTTGTTAGGGGACGATTCACCCCTCCACTTT
CASSLLGDDSPLHF
>TRBV7-7|TRBD2|.|20|TRBJ2-1
TGTGCTAGCAGCTTAGGTGACGGACTAGCGGGACCCGGGTCCTACAATGAGCAGTTCTTC
CASSLGDGLAGPGSYNEQFF
>TRBV12-3/TRBV12-4|.|.|14|TRBJ2-7
TGTGCCAGCAGTTTAGCCGAAGGGAGCAACGAGCAGTACTTC
CASSLAEGSNEQYF
>TRBV27|.|.|13|TRBJ2-7
TGTGCCAGCAGTTTAGCTGTCCGCTACGAGCAGTACTTC
CASSLAVRYEQYF